Detailed here is one TCR beta chain. This sample was included in a study of blood T cell repertoires in COVID-19. The CDR3 has 13 residues. V lost 7 bases and J 5 bases, leaving 14 bases between the germline ends. Germline lookup yields CDR1 MNHEY and CDR2 SVGAGI. Assay: immunoSEQ multiplex PCR; the TCRdb copy retains only in-frame clones and omits some. The table records over 350,000 clones, just over 85% of them present only once. The chain recombines TRBV6-5 with TRBJ2-5; a possible D gene is TRBD2 (6 bases). Material: peripheral blood. This TCR came from a woman between 25 and 40 years old with active or convalescent COVID-19. CDR3 protein: CASNNGGVETQYF. CDR3 in DNA: TGTGCCAGCAACAATGGCGGGGTTGAGACCCAGTACTTC.